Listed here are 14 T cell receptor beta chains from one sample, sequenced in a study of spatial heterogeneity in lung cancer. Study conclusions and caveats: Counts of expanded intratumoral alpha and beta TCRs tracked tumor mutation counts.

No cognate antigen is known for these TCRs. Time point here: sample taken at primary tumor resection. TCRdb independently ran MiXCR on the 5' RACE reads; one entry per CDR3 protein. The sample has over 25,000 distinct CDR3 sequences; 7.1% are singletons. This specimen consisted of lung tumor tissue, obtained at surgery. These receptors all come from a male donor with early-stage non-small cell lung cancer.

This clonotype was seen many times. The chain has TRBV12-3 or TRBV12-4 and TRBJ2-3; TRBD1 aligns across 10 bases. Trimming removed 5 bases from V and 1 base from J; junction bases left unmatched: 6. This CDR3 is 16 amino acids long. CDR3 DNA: TGTGCCAGCAGTCCGCGACAGGGGGCCGGCACAGATACGCAGTATTTT. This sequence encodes CASSPRQGAGTDTQYF.

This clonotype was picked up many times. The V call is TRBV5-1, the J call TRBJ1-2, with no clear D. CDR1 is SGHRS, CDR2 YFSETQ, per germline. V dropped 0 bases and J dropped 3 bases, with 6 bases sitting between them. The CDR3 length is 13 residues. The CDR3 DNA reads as TGCGCCAGCAGCTTGGATCTTTACTATGGCTACACCTTC. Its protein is CASSLDLYYGYTF.

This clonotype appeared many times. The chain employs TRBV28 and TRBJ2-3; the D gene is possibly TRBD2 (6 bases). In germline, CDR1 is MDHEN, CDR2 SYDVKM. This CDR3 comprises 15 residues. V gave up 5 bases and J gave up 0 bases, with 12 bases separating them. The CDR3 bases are TGTGCCAGCAGTCCGGCTAGCGTTAGCACAGATACGCAGTATTTT. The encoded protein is CASSPASVSTDTQYF.

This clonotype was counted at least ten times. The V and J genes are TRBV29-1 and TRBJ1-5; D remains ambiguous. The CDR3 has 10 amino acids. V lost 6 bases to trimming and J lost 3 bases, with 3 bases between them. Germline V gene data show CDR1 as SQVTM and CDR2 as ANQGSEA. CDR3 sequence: CSVTNQPQHF. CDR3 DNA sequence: TGCAGCGTGACCAATCAGCCCCAGCATTTT.

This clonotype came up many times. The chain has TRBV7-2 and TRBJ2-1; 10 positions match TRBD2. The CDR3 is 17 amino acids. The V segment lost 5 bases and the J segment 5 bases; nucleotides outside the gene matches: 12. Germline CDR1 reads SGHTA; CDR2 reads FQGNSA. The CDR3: CASSPRPSGGGNNEQFF. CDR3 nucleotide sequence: TGTGCCAGCAGCCCCCGCCCCAGCGGGGGGGGAAACAATGAGCAGTTCTTC.

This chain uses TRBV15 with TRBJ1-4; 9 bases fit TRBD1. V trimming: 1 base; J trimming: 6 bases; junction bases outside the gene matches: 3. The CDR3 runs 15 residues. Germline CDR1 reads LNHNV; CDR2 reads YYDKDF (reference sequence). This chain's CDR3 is CATSRGRTGDEKLFF. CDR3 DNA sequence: TGTGCCACCAGCAGAGGGAGGACAGGGGATGAAAAACTGTTTTTT.

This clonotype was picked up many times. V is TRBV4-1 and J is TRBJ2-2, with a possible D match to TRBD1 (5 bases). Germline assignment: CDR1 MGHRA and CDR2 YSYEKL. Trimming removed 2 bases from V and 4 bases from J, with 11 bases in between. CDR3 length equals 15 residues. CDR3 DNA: TGCGCCAGCAGCCAACGGCAGGGCGGCACCGGGGAGCTGTTTTTT. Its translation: CASSQRQGGTGELFF.

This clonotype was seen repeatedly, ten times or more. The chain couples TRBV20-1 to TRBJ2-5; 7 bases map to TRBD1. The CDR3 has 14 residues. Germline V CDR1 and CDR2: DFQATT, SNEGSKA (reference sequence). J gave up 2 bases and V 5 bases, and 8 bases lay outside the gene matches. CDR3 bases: TGCAGTGCTTCCAAGGGGGCGGTTCAAGAGACCCAGTACTTC. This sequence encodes CSASKGAVQETQYF.

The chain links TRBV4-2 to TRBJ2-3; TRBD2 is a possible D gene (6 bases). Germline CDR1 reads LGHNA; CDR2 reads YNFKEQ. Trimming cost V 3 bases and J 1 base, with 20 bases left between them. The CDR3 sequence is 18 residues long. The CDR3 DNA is TGTGCCAGCAGCCAGCCCTCCGGGAGTACGGTCGGCACAGATACGCAGTATTTT. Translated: CASSQPSGSTVGTDTQYF.

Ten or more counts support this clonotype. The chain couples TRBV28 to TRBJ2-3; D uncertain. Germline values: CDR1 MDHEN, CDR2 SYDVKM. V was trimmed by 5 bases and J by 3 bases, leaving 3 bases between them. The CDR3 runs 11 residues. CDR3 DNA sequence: TGTGCCAGCAGTATTACAGATACGCAGTATTTT. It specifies CASSITDTQYF.

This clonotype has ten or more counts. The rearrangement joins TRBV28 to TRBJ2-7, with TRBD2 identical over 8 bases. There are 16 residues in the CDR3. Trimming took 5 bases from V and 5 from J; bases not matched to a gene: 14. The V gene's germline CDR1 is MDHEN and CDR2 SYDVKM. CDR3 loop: CASSPPRGSGDHEQYF. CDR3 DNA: TGTGCCAGCAGTCCCCCCCGGGGTAGCGGGGACCACGAGCAGTACTTC.

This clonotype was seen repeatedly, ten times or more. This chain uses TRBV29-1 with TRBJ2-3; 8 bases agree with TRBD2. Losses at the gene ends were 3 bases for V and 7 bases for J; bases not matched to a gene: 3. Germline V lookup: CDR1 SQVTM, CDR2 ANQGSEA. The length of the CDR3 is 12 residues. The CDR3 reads CSVEGGGYTQYF. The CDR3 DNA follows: TGCAGCGTTGAGGGCGGGGGGTATACGCAGTATTTT.

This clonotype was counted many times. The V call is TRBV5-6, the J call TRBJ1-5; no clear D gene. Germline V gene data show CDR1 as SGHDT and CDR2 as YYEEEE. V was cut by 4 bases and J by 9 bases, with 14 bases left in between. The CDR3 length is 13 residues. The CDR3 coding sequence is TGTGCCAGCAGCGTGGGAGTTGCGGGGCCCCAGCATTTT. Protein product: CASSVGVAGPQHF.

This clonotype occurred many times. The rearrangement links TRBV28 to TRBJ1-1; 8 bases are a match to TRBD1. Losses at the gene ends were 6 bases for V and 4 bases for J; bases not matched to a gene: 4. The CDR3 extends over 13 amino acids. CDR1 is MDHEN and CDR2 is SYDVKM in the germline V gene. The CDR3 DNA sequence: TGTGCCAGCAGGGCAGGGGGCGGCACTGAAGCTTTCTTT. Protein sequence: CASRAGGGTEAFF.